The clone carrying this T cell receptor (beta chain) was counted at least ten times. Its cognate antigen is unknown. This sample was included in a study of CD8+CD57+ T cells in acquired aplastic anemia. The overall study: Average DNA yield from sorted CD4+ and CD8+ cells was about 3 ug. Healthy donors gave 11 million or so reads on average for CD4+ cells. Study-wide points: Patients and controls had in common approximately 30 CD8+ CDR3 sequences.

Both TCR beta VDJ combination and CDR3 sequence profiling were carried out. Genomic DNA was the template for this profiling. Using its own MiXCR run on the reads, TCRdb lists one record per CDR3 protein. The sample has 130,000 or so distinct CDR3 sequences; around two fifths are singletons. Sequencing used sorted CD4+, CD8+, or CD8+CD57+ T cells (not recorded which) from PBMCs. The source is a human donor in good health, serving as a control.

In nucleotides, the CDR3 is TGCGCCAGCAGCCTGAGAGAGACAGGGCGGATGAACACTGAAGCTTTCTTT. Translation: CASSLRETGRMNTEAFF. The J gene is TRBJ1-1, the V gene TRBV5-1; 7 positions agree with TRBD1. The J segment lost 0 bases and the V segment lost 4 bases, leaving 12 bases of the junction unmatched. The V gene's germline CDR1 is SGHRS and CDR2 YFSETQ. This CDR3 contains 17 residues.